These T cell receptor beta chains were read from a single sample in a study of T cell responses to AZD1222 COVID-19 vaccine. This table comes from immunoSEQ multiplex PCR, and its TCRdb copy is limited to in-frame clones, with some not included. Of 150,000 to 200,000 clones listed, approximately 90% are singletons. Sequenced here: peripheral blood, sampled 28 days after the second AZD1222 dose. These receptors all stem from an adult who received the AZD1222 COVID-19 vaccine. The CDR3 runs from the conserved cysteine through the conserved F or W. The order of the fields is J gene, clone size, D gene, V gene, CDR3 protein, CDR3 DNA. The D gene is left open where the match is weak. Clone sizes are given selectively: once, few, many, or a class where the clone is expanded.

>TRBJ2-3|NA|NA|TRBV28
CASSGETGPVGDTQYF
TGTGCCAGCAGTGGGGAGACAGGCCCCGTCGGGGATACGCAGTATTTT
>TRBJ1-5|NA|NA|TRBV7-2
CASSLAWNQPQHF
TGTGCCAGCAGCTTAGCATGGAATCAGCCCCAGCATTTT
>TRBJ1-1|few|NA|TRBV7-9
CASSLRGGGLLNTEAFF
TGTGCCAGCAGCTTAAGGGGTGGGGGCCTCCTGAACACTGAAGCTTTCTTT
>TRBJ2-7|NA|TRBD2|TRBV2
CASSEAGGPYEQYF
TGTGCCAGCAGTGAAGCGGGAGGGCCCTACGAGCAGTACTTC
>TRBJ2-7|NA|TRBD2|TRBV7-2
CASSPGLAGGYEQYF
TGTGCCAGCAGCCCAGGACTAGCGGGAGGTTACGAGCAGTACTTC
>TRBJ2-3|NA|TRBD2|TRBV11-3
CASSRTSVADTQYF
TGTGCCAGCAGTCGGACTAGCGTGGCAGATACGCAGTATTTT
>TRBJ2-7|NA|NA|TRBV7-8
CASSLAQAGYEQYF
TGTGCCAGCAGCTTAGCACAGGCCGGCTACGAGCAGTACTTC
>TRBJ1-1|once|NA|TRBV10-1
CASSEGGNTEAFF
TGCGCCAGCAGTGAGGGGGGGAACACTGAAGCTTTCTTT
>TRBJ1-1|NA|NA|TRBV7-9
CASSLGTVNTEAFF
TGTGCCAGCAGCTTAGGGACGGTGAACACTGAAGCTTTCTTT
>TRBJ2-5|NA|NA|TRBV7-9
CASSPALKMGETQYF
TGTGCCAGCAGCCCAGCCTTGAAGATGGGGGAGACCCAGTACTTC
>TRBJ2-3|once|NA|TRBV13
CASSSRGSGDTQYF
TGTGCCAGCAGCAGCCGGGGAAGTGGAGATACGCAGTATTTT
>TRBJ2-2|NA|NA|TRBV7-2
CASSLSGEGKTGELFF
TGTGCCAGCAGCCTCTCCGGAGAGGGGAAAACCGGGGAGCTGTTTTTT
>TRBJ1-5|NA|NA|TRBV27
CASSLIHGGGQPQHF
TGTGCCAGCAGTTTGATTCATGGTGGGGGTCAGCCCCAGCATTTT
>TRBJ2-1|NA|NA|TRBV7-3
CASSLTRGVDEQFF
TGTGCCAGCAGCTTAACCAGAGGGGTCGATGAGCAGTTCTTC
>TRBJ2-1|NA|TRBD1|TRBV10-3
CAISRPGQGNEQFF
TGTGCCATCAGTAGACCGGGACAGGGAAATGAGCAGTTCTTC
>TRBJ1-1|NA|NA|TRBV18
CASSPRSGHDTEAFF
TGTGCCAGCTCCCCTAGATCGGGACACGACACTGAAGCTTTCTTT
>TRBJ2-5|NA|NA|TRBV2
CASSVSPVETQYF
TGTGCCAGCAGTGTAAGCCCCGTGGAGACCCAGTACTTC
>TRBJ2-3|NA|TRBD1|TRBV3-1/TRBV3-2
CASSQAGDRGGTDTQYF
TGTGCCAGCAGCCAAGCAGGGGACAGGGGTGGCACAGATACGCAGTATTTT